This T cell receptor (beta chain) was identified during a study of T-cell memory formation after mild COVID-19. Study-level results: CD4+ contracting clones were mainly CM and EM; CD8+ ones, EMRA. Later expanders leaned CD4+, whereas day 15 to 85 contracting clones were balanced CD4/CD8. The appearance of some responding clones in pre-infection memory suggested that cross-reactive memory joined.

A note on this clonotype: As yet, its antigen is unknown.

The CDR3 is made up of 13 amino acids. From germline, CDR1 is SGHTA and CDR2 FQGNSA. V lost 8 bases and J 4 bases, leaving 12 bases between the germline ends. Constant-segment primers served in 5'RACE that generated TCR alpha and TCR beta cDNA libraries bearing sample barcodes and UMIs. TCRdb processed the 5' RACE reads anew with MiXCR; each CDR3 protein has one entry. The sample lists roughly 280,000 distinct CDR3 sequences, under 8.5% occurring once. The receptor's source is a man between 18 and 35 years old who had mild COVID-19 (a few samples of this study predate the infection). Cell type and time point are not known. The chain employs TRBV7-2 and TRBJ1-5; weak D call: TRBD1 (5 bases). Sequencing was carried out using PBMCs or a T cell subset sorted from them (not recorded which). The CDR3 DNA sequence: TGTGCCAGCGGGGGAAGTGGGAATCAGCCCCAGCATTTT. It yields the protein CASGGSGNQPQHF.